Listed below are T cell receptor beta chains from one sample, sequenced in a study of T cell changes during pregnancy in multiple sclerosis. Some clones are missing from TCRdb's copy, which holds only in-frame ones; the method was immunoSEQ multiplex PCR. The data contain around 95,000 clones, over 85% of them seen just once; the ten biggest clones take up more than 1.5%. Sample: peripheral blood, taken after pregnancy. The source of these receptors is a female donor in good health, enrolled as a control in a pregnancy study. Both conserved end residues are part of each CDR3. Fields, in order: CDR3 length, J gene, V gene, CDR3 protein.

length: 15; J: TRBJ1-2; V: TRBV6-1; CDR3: CASSEVGTGGGGYTF
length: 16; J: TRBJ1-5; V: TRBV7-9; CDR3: CASSLWTGLGNQPQHF
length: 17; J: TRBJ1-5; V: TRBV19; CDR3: CASTSIRDTGYNQPQHF
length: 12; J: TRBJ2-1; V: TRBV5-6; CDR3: CASSRGDSPEFF
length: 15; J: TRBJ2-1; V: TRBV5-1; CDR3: CASSQRVDRDNEQFF
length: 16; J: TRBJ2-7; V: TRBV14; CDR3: CASSQDSTSGRSQQYF
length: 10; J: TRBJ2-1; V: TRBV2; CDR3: CASQAYEQFF
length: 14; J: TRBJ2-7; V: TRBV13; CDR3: CASSDRDRPYEQYF
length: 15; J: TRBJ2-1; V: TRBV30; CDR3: CAWSVGSGRVNEQFF
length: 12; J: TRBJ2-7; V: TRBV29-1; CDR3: CSVAGGPYEQYF
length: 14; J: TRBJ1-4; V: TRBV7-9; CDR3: CASSRRTESEKLFF
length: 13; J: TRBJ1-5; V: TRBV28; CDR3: CASSPGGYGPQHF
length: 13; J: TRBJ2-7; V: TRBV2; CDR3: CASTPGMDYEQYF
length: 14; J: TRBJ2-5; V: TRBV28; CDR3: CASSSPTSLETQYF
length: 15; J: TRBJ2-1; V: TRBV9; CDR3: CASSTNSGNYNEQFF
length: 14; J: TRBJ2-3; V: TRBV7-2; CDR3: CASSFTEITDTQYF
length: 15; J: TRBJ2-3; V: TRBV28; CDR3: CASSPMAGLMDTQYF
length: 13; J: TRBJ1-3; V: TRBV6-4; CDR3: CASSLTAGNTIYF
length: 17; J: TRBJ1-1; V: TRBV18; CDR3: CASSPPSDRTANTEAFF
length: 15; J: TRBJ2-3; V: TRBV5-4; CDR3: CASSSGGVFTDTQYF
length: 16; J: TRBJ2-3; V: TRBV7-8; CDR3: CASSNAPSGTTDTQYF
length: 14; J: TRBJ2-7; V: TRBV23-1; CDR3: CASKLGREFCEQYF
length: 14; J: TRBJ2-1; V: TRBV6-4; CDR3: CASSMQPGGNEQFF
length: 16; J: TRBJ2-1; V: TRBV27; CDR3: CASSPSAGVVVNEQFF
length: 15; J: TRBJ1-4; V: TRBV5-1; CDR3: CASSLAGTGNEKLFF